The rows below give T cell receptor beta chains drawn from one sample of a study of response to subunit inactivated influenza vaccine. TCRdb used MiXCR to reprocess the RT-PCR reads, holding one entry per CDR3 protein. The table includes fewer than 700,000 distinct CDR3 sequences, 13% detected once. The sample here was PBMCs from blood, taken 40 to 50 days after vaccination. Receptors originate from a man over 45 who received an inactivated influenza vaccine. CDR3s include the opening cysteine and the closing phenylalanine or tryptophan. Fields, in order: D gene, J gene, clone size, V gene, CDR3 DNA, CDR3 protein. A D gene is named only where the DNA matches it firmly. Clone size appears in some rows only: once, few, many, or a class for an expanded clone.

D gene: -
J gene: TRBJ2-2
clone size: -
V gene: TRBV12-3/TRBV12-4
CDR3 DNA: TGTGCCAGCAGTTTAGGCTTCTCAGGGGCGGCCGGGGAGCTGTTTTTT
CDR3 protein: CASSLGFSGAAGELFF

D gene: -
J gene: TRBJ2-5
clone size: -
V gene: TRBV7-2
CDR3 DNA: TGTGCCAGCACCGGACTGGGGCAGCCGGGGGAGACCCAGTACTTC
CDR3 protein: CASTGLGQPGETQYF

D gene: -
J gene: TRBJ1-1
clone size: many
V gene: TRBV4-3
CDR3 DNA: TGCGCCAGCAGCCCCGCCCCGAGTGATGCTGAAGCTTTCTTT
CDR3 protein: CASSPAPSDAEAFF

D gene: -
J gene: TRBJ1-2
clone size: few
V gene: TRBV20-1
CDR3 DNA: TGCAGTGCTAGAGTACAGGACCTCCGAAACTATGGCTACACCTTC
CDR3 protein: CSARVQDLRNYGYTF

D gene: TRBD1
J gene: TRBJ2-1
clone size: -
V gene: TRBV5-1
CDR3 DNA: TGCGCCAGCAGCGCAACAACAGGGGGCAGGGAGCAGTTCTTC
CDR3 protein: CASSATTGGREQFF

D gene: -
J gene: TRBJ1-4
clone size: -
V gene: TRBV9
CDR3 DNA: TGTGCCAGCAGCGTAGCTGGGGGGCTCGGTGAAAAACTGTTTTTT
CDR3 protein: CASSVAGGLGEKLFF

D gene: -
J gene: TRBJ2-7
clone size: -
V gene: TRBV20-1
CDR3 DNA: TGCAGTGCTAGAGGCGGGGGCTTTTACGAGCAGTACTTC
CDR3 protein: CSARGGGFYEQYF

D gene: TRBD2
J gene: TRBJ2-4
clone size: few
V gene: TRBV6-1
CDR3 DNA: TGTGCCAGCAGTAGCGGGGGGGCATCCAAAAACATTCAGTACTTC
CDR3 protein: CASSSGGASKNIQYF

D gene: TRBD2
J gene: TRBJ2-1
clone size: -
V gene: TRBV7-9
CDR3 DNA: TGTGCCAGCTTATACGCGGGCGGGAGGGGTCTGGTCAATGAGCAGTTCTTC
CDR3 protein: CASLYAGGRGLVNEQFF

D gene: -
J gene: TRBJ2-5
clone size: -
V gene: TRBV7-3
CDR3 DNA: TGTGCCAGCAGCCCCCGCGGGACGTATGAGACCCAGTACTTC
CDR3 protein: CASSPRGTYETQYF

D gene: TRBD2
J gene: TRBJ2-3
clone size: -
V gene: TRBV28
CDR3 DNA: TGTGCCAGCAGTTCCACTAGCGGGAGGAGGGGGAGCACAGATACGCAGTATTTT
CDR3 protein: CASSSTSGRRGSTDTQYF

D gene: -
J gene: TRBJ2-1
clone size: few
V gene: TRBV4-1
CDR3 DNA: TGCGCCAGCAGCCAAGATCTAGCTCGGTACAATGAGCAGTTCTTC
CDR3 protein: CASSQDLARYNEQFF

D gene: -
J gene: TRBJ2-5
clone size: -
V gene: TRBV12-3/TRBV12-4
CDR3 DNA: TGTGCCAGCACCCAAGGGCTTCAAGAGACCCAGTACTTC
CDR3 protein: CASTQGLQETQYF

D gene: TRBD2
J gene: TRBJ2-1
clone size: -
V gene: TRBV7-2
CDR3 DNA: TGTGCCAGCAGCTTCAGCTGGCGGGGGGCTATGGTCGATGAGCAGTTCTTC
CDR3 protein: CASSFSWRGAMVDEQFF

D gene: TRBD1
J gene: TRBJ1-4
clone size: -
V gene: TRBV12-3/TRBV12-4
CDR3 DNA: TGTGCCAGCAGTCCAACCAGGACAGGGTCGTCTGAAAAACTGTTTTTT
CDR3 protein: CASSPTRTGSSEKLFF

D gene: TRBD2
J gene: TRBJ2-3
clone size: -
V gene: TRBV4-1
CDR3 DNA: TGCGCCAGCAGCCCACGAGGCGGGGCGGGAGTTCCTCATACGCAGTATTTT
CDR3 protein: CASSPRGGAGVPHTQYF

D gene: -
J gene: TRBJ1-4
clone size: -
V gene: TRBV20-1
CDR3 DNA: TGCAGTGCTAGAGATTACAGGTCGGGATATGAAAAACTGTTTTTT
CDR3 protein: CSARDYRSGYEKLFF

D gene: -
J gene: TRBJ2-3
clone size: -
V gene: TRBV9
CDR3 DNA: TGTGCCAGCAGCGTCTCACATGTGGATACGCAGTATTTT
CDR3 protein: CASSVSHVDTQYF

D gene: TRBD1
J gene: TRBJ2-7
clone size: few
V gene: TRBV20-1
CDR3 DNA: TGCAGTGCCCCTCACCCGGGACAGGGGGGCTACGAGCAGTACTTC
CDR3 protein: CSAPHPGQGGYEQYF

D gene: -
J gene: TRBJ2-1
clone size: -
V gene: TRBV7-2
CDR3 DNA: TGTGCCAGCAGCTTATGGGCAGGTACGGATGAGCAGTTCTTC
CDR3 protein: CASSLWAGTDEQFF

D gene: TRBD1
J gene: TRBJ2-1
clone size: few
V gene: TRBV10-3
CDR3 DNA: TGTGCCATCAGTGAAACCGGGACAGTTGTCGAGCAGTTCTTC
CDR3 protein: CAISETGTVVEQFF

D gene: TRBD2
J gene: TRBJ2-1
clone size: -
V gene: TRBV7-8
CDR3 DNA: TGTGCCAGCAGCTTAGTGCTGGGCGGGAGAGGTTACAATGAGCAGTTCTTC
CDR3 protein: CASSLVLGGRGYNEQFF

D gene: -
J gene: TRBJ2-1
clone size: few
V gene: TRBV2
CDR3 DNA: TGTGCCAGCAATGGGGGCTACCTTTACAATGAGCAGTTCTTC
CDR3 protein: CASNGGYLYNEQFF

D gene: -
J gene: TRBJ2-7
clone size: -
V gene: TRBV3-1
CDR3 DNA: TGTGCCAGCAGCAAAGGGAATCTTCACGAGCAGTACTTC
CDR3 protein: CASSKGNLHEQYF

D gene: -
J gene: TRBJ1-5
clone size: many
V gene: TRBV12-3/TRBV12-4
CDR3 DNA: TGTGCCAGCAGTTTAGGGGCGGGGCGTCAGCCCCAGCATTTT
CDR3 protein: CASSLGAGRQPQHF

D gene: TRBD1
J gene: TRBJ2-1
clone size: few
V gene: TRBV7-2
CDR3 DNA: TGTGCCAGCAGCTTAGTAACAGGGGGCCAGTTCTTC
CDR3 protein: CASSLVTGGQFF

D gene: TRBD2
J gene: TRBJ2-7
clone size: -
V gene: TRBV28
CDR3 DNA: TGTGCCAGCACCGGGACTAGCGTTGACGAGCAGTACTTC
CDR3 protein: CASTGTSVDEQYF

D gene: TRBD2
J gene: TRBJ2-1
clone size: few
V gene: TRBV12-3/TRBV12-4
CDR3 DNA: TGTGCCAGCAGTTTCGCCGGGACTAGCGGGGGTTATGAGCAGTTCTTC
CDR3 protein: CASSFAGTSGGYEQFF

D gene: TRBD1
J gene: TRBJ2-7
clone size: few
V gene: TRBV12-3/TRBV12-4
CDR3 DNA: TGTGCCAGCAGTGACCGGGACAGGGGGCGATCCTACGAGCAGTACTTC
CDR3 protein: CASSDRDRGRSYEQYF

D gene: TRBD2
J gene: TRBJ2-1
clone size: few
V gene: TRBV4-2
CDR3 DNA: TGTGCCAGCAGCCCTAGCGGGGGTCGTATGGGTGAGCAGTTCTTC
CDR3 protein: CASSPSGGRMGEQFF

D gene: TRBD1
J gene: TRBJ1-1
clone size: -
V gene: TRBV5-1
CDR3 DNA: TGCGCCAGCAGAAATCCCGGGACAGGGAACACTGAAGCTTTCTTT
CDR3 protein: CASRNPGTGNTEAFF

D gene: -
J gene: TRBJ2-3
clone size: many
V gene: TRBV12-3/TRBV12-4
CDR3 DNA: TGTGCCAGCAGTTTAGGGGCGAGAAAGGCAGATACGCAGTATTTT
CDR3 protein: CASSLGARKADTQYF

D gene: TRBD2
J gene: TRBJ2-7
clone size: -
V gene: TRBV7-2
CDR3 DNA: TGTGCCAGCAGCTGGACGGGACTAGCGGGAGCCTACGAGCAGTACTTC
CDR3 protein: CASSWTGLAGAYEQYF

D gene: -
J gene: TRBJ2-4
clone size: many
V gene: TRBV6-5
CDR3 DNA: TGTGCCAGCAGTTACTCTTTAGCGTCAGGCATTCAGTACTTC
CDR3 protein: CASSYSLASGIQYF

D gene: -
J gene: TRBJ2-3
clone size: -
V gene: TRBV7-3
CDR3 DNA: TGTGCCAGCAGCTTAAGTCTCACGGGAGATACGCAGTATTTT
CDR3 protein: CASSLSLTGDTQYF

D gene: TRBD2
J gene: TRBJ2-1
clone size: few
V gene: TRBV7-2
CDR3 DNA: TGTGCCAGCAGCTATGGACTAGCGGGAGGGCCGAAGCAGTTCTTC
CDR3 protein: CASSYGLAGGPKQFF

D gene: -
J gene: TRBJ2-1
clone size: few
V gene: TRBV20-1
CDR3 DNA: TGCAGTGCTAGACGGGTGGACGGACCCAATGAGCAGTTCTTC
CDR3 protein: CSARRVDGPNEQFF

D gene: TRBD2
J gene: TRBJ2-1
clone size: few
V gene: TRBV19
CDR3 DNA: TGTGCCAGTGCCCAAAGGACTAGCGGGAGCTACAATGAGCAGTTCTTC
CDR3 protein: CASAQRTSGSYNEQFF

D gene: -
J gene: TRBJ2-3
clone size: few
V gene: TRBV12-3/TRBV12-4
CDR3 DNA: TGTGCCAGCAGCACGGGACTCTCCCCAGATACGCAGTATTTT
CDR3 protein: CASSTGLSPDTQYF

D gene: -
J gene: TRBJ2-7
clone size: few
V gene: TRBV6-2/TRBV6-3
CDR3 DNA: TGTGCCAGCAGGGGACCGGGGAGTGCCTACGAGCAGTACTTC
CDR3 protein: CASRGPGSAYEQYF

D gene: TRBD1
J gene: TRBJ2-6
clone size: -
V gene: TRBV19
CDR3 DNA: TGTGCCAGTACGGGACAGGGCTCTGGGGCCAACGTCCTGACTTTC
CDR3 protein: CASTGQGSGANVLTF

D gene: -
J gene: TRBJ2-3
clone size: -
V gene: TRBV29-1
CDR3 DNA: TGCAGCGTTGAAATCGGGATCCTAAGCACAGATACGCAGTATTTT
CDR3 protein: CSVEIGILSTDTQYF

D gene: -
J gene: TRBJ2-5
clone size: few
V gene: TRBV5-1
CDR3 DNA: TGCGCCAGCAGCTTACGACAGTCCCAGGAGACCCAGTACTTC
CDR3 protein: CASSLRQSQETQYF

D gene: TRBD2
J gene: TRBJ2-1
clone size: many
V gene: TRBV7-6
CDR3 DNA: TGTGCCAGCAGCTTGATAACTAGCGGAGGGGACGATGAGCAGTTCTTC
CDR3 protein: CASSLITSGGDDEQFF

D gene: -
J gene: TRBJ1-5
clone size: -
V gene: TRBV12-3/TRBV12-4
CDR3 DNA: TGTGCCAGCAGTTTAGAGGGATGGTTACACCCCCAGCATTTT
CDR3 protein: CASSLEGWLHPQHF

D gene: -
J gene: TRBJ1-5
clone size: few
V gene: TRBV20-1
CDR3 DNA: TGCAGTGCCAGCATTAGGGATCAGCCCCAGCATTTT
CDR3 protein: CSASIRDQPQHF

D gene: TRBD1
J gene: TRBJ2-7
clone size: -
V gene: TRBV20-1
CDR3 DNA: TGCAGTGCTAGAACCCGGGACAGGGAGACCCACGAGCAGTACTTC
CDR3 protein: CSARTRDRETHEQYF

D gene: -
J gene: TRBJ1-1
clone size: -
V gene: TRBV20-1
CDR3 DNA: TGCAGTGGCCTTAGACAGCCGAACACTGAAGCTTTCTTT
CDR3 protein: CSGLRQPNTEAFF

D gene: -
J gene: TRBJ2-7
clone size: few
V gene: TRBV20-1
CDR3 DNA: TGCAGTGCTAGGCCGGGGGCGGAAACGTACGAGCAGTACTTC
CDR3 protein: CSARPGAETYEQYF